This entry describes one T cell receptor (beta chain). No antigen is known for it. The data stem from a study of long-term antiretroviral therapy in people with HIV. Findings and caveats of the study: Repertoires looked antigen-experienced, with only a slight naive shift after ART. The clones with expansion before ART were dominant in the repertoire at all time points.

Samples held about 1-11 million cryopreserved PBMC before DNA extraction. Researchers report immunoSEQ v3.0 was run at survey level. The data were produced by immunoSEQ multiplex PCR, yet TCRdb's version contains in-frame clones alone and is incomplete. This sample has approximately 9,700 clones, with 70% to 75% found just once. CDR1 and CDR2 from the germline V gene are SGHNT and YYREEE (reference sequence). The CDR3 totals 15 residues. J lost 10 bases, V lost 3 bases, and 13 bases had no gene match. Material: unsorted PBMCs, obtained 1.8 years before starting antiretroviral therapy. V usage is TRBV5-4 and J usage is TRBJ1-2, with TRBD1 identical over 9 bases. This clonotype was sampled from a man aged 40-55 years with HIV. The CDR3 DNA is TGTGCCAGCAGCTCTGCCGGGACAGGGACGATTCCCTACACCTTC. This translates into CASSSAGTGTIPYTF.